The present T cell receptor beta chain was sequenced within a study of chemoradiotherapy in HPV16-positive cancers. Overall study: Candidate HPV-specific clones and shared TCR motifs came from two HPV16-positive patients. Study outcomes and limitations: Candidate HPV-specific clones and E7-related TCR motifs grew in tumor during treatment. The functional HPV-specific definition rests on just two HPV16-positive patients.

With 0 bases clipped from V and 8 bases from J, the junction kept 12 bases outside the gene matches. CDR1 and CDR2 from the germline V gene are SGHKS and YYEKEE (reference sequence). The CDR3 has 17 amino acids. A remark on this clone: Its target is unknown.

Over chemoradiotherapy, repertoires were sampled more than once. Sequenced by immunoSEQ multiplex PCR; TCRdb stores in-frame clones only, minus some. The sample lists some 5,700 clones; 73% were seen once. Here the sequenced sample was tumor tissue, taken from a patient who underwent chemoradiotherapy. The gene calls are TRBV5-5 and TRBJ2-1; the match to TRBD1 covers 9 bases. This receptor was identified in a human donor with HPV-associated anogenital cancer. As DNA, the CDR3 is TGTGCCAGCAGCTTGGCCCTCATGAGGACAGGGGCCGATGAGCAGTTCTTC. It is translated as CASSLALMRTGADEQFF.